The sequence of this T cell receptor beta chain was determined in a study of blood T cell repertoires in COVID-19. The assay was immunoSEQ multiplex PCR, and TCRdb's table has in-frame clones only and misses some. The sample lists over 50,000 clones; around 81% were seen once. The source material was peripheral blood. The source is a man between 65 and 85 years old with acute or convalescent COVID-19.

Here the CDR3 reads CASSEGQGPYGYTF. The DNA for the CDR3 is TGTGCCAGCAGTGAAGGACAGGGGCCCTATGGCTACACCTTC. The chain has TRBV2 and TRBJ1-2; 8 bases line up with TRBD1. V lost 1 base, J lost 4 bases, and 2 bases stayed unmatched. Looked up from germline, CDR1 is SNHLY and CDR2 is FYNNEI. This CDR3 region has 14 residues.